A single sample is the source of the 26 T cell receptor beta chains below, sequenced in a study of identical twins. From the 5' RACE reads, TCRdb called clonotypes with MiXCR, one entry per CDR3 protein. This sample has under 350,000 distinct CDR3 sequences, with less than 9.5% found just once. A further study also used this sample, focusing on yellow fever vaccine responses in identical twins.

Sequencing input: CD8+ T cells sorted from blood. The receptors come from a woman under 30 in good health.

In this sample, this clonotype turned up a few times. The chain combines TRBV11-3 with TRBJ2-1; D perhaps matches TRBD1 (6 bases). CDR3 size: 16 residues. CDR1 is SGHNT, CDR2 YENEEA, per germline. V lost 5 bases and J lost 6, with 20 bases in between. CDR3 region: CASSPSTGTNLNEQFF. The CDR3 bases are TGTGCCAGCAGCCCAAGCACCGGGACAAATCTCAATGAGCAGTTCTTC.

This CDR3 is CASSLFPTGSYNEQFF. The CDR3 bases are TGTGCCAGCAGTTTATTCCCGACAGGCTCCTACAATGAGCAGTTCTTC. The chain is built from TRBV12-3 or TRBV12-4 and TRBJ2-1, with D perhaps TRBD1 (6 bases). CDR3 size: 16 residues. V lost 2 bases and J lost 0, with 11 bases in between.

The CDR3 sequence is CASSPLEAGELFF. The CDR3 DNA sequence: TGTGCCAGCAGCCCACTTGAGGCCGGGGAGCTGTTTTTT. J is TRBJ2-2 and V is TRBV13, with D unresolved. CDR1 is PRHDT, CDR2 FYEKMQ, per germline (reference sequence). The CDR3 loop spans 13 amino acids. Trimming removed 5 bases from V and 6 bases from J, with 10 bases in between.

This clonotype was detected only a few times. The CDR3 bases are TGTGCCAGTAGTATAGATTATACCACAAGCGATGAGCAGTTCTTC. This gives the protein CASSIDYTTSDEQFF. The rearrangement joins TRBV19 to TRBJ2-1, with no clear D. Trimming cost V 0 bases and J 8 bases, with 14 bases left between them. In germline, CDR1 is LNHDA, CDR2 SQIVND (reference sequence). The CDR3 loop spans 15 amino acids.

The V and J genes are TRBV15 and TRBJ2-7; 8 nucleotides line up with TRBD2. Germline lookup yields CDR1 LNHNV and CDR2 YYDKDF (reference sequence). V dropped 4 bases and J dropped 2; count of bases not matched to a gene: 4. The CDR3 is 14 residues long. The CDR3 loop is CATSISGNTYEQYF. CDR3 nucleotide sequence: TGTGCCACCAGCATTAGCGGGAATACCTACGAGCAGTACTTC.

This clonotype was counted only a few times. The V call is TRBV6-1, the J call TRBJ2-7, with 10 bases matching TRBD1. The length of the CDR3 is 14 residues. Germline V gene data show CDR1 as MNHNS and CDR2 as SASEGT. V was pared by 6 bases and J by 2 bases, with 4 bases of the junction left unmatched. Written as DNA, the CDR3 is TGTGCCAGCAGGGGGACAGGGGAGACCTACGAGCAGTACTTC. This encodes CASRGTGETYEQYF.

This clonotype was seen many times. This chain links TRBV7-3 with TRBJ2-2; D is unresolved. CDR3 size: 14 residues. Germline values: CDR1 SGHTA, CDR2 FQGTGA. V was trimmed by 3 bases and J by 3 bases, leaving 8 bases between them. The CDR3 DNA sequence: TGTGCCAGCAGCTTCGGCGGATACACCGGGGAGCTGTTTTTT. Translated, it gives CASSFGGYTGELFF.

At least ten counts were recorded for this clonotype. In DNA, the CDR3 is TGTGCCAGCAGCCAAGGACTAGCGGGGGGGGATGGTCGGACAGATACGCAGTATTTT. As protein: CASSQGLAGGDGRTDTQYF. The chain uses TRBV4-2 and TRBJ2-3; 14 nucleotides match TRBD2. This CDR3 spans 19 amino acids. CDR1 and CDR2 from the germline V gene are LGHNA and YNFKEQ. Trimming took 1 base from V and 3 from J; bases not matched to a gene: 9.

This clonotype has a count of ten or more. The rearrangement joins TRBV4-3 to TRBJ2-1; tentative D call: TRBD2 (5 bases). The CDR3 runs to 17 residues. Trimming stripped 3 bases from V and 5 bases from J, with 20 bases between. Germline CDR1 and CDR2: LGHNA and YSLEER. As DNA, the CDR3 is TGCGCCAGCAGCCAGGTCCCTAGGACGACTAAAAACAATGAGCAGTTCTTC. Translation: CASSQVPRTTKNNEQFF.

The sample holds a few counts of this clonotype. The chain has TRBV7-9 and TRBJ2-3; 8 bases are a match to TRBD2. V shed 3 bases and J 3 bases; nucleotides not matched to a gene: 5. The CDR3 is 15 amino acids. Germline loops: CDR1 SEHNR, CDR2 FQNEAQ (reference sequence). The DNA of the CDR3 is TGTGCCAGCAGCTTCCGGGAGGGCCGGACAGATACGCAGTATTTT. Its protein is CASSFREGRTDTQYF.

This clonotype was recorded a few times. This chain joins TRBV4-1 and TRBJ2-3; D not certain. Germline V gene data show CDR1 as MGHRA and CDR2 as YSYEKL. Trimming stripped 6 bases from V and 4 bases from J, with 14 bases between. CDR3 length equals 14 residues. Here the CDR3 reads CASSPKPAADTQYF. CDR3 DNA: TGCGCCAGCAGTCCCAAGCCGGCGGCAGATACGCAGTATTTT.

This clonotype was counted many times. The chain has TRBV10-3 and TRBJ2-6; tentatively, D is TRBD1 (5 bases). Germline-derived CDR1 and CDR2 are ENHRY and SYGVKD. The germline V and J ends were trimmed by 6 bases and 2 bases, with 8 bases remaining between them. The CDR3 extends over 14 amino acids. The CDR3 bases are TGTGCCATCAGGGCAGGGACTGGGGCCAACGTCCTGACTTTC. Translating it yields CAIRAGTGANVLTF.

The CDR3 protein is CASSLAQGLAVFEQFF. The DNA for the CDR3 is TGTGCCAGCAGCTTAGCGCAGGGACTAGCGGTTTTTGAGCAGTTCTTC. The chain couples TRBV7-9 to TRBJ2-1; 11 bases map to TRBD2. This CDR3 has 16 residues. From germline, CDR1 is SEHNR and CDR2 FQNEAQ (reference sequence). Trimming took 0 bases from V and 9 from J; bases not matched to a gene: 7. Combining the CDR3 with reference TRBV7-9 and TRBJ2-1 gives the whole variable domain DTGVSQNPRHKITKRGQNVTFRCDPISEHNRLYWYRQTLGQGPEFLTYFQNEAQLEKSRLLSDRFSAERPKGSFSTLEIQRTEQGDSAMYLCASSLAQGLAVFEQFFGPGTRLTVL.

The chain joins TRBV12-3 or TRBV12-4 to TRBJ1-5; D uncertain. The CDR3 has 14 amino acids. The ends were cut back, 3 bases at V and 6 bases at J, with 12 bases in the middle. CDR3 protein: CASSFSLAIQPQHF. The CDR3 DNA is TGTGCCAGCAGTTTCTCGTTAGCTATTCAGCCCCAGCATTTT.

There are many counts of this clonotype. The V and J genes are TRBV4-3 and TRBJ2-2; perhaps TRBD2 as D (6 bases). This CDR3 has 15 amino acids. The V end was cut by 6 bases, the J end by 2 bases, with 13 bases between. Germline CDR1 is LGHNA and CDR2 is YSLEER. The CDR3 nucleotides read TGCGCCAGCAGACCCGGGGCGGGAAACACCGGGGAGCTGTTTTTT. Residues: CASRPGAGNTGELFF.

The V gene is TRBV4-2, the J gene TRBJ2-1; 10 nucleotides align to TRBD2. Germline CDR1 reads LGHNA; CDR2 reads YNFKEQ. Unmatched junction bases numbered 29, after V lost 8 bases and J lost 7 bases. The CDR3 has 21 residues. The chain's CDR3 is CASGPASGRGGPGSRLNEQFF. CDR3 sequence (DNA): TGTGCCAGCGGCCCCGCTAGCGGGAGAGGTGGCCCCGGGTCTCGCCTAAATGAGCAGTTCTTC.

The J gene is TRBJ2-5, the V gene TRBV9, with D possibly TRBD1 on 6 matching bases. The CDR3 consists of 13 residues. The V and J ends lost 2 bases and 3 bases respectively, with 8 bases between them. Germline V gene data show CDR1 as SGDLS and CDR2 as YYNGEE. The CDR3 spells CASSVDREETQYF. The CDR3, as DNA: TGTGCCAGCAGCGTGGACAGAGAAGAGACCCAGTACTTC.

The chain is built from TRBV6-2 or TRBV6-3 and TRBJ2-7; D call uncertain. Per the germline V gene, CDR1 is MNHEY and CDR2 is SVGEGT. Trimming cost V 2 bases and J 6 bases, with 14 bases left between them. The CDR3 is 14 residues long. The CDR3 DNA follows: TGTGCCAGCAGTTACGTAGGCAGTAGCCCCGAGCAGTACTTC. This gives the protein CASSYVGSSPEQYF.

V gene TRBV7-8 combines with J gene TRBJ2-7; 12 bases are a match to TRBD2. The CDR3 is 18 residues long. CDR1 and CDR2 from the germline V gene are SGHVS and FQNEAQ. The trim removed 2 bases at V and 0 bases at J, leaving 8 bases unmatched. CDR3 amino acids: CASSLPPLTSGSSYEQYF. DNA of the CDR3: TGTGCCAGCAGCTTACCCCCCCTGACTAGCGGGAGCTCCTACGAGCAGTACTTC.

The table lists this clonotype with a few counts. The rearrangement joins TRBV6-4 to TRBJ2-3; perhaps D is TRBD1 or TRBD2 (5 bases each). V was cut by 6 bases and J by 1 base, with 8 bases left in between. The length of the CDR3 is 13 residues. The germline V gene has CDR1 MRHNA and CDR2 SNTAGT. CDR3 residues: CASRGDGTDTQYF. The CDR3, as DNA: TGTGCCAGCAGGGGGGATGGCACAGATACGCAGTATTTT.

Many counts were recorded for this clonotype. This chain links TRBV20-1 with TRBJ2-2; possible D gene TRBD1, 6 bases. Trimming removed 3 bases at V and 6 bases at J, with 14 bases between. CDR1 and CDR2 from the germline V gene are DFQATT and SNEGSKA (reference sequence). The length of the CDR3 is 14 residues. CDR3 coding DNA: TGCAGTGCTAGGGGACAAGGAGACGCCGGGGAGCTGTTTTTT. As protein: CSARGQGDAGELFF.

This chain connects TRBV29-1 to TRBJ2-1; 8 bases are shared with TRBD2. The CDR3 runs to 14 residues. Germline V gene data show CDR1 as SQVTM and CDR2 as ANQGSEA. The V segment lost 5 bases and the J segment 2 bases; nucleotides outside the gene matches: 5. CDR3 sequence: CSVLREETYNEQFF. CDR3 in DNA: TGCAGCGTTTTGCGGGAGGAGACCTACAATGAGCAGTTCTTC.

This clonotype was observed many times. The chain employs TRBV7-9 and TRBJ2-7, with 7 positions matching TRBD1. The CDR3 covers 13 residues. Trimming removed 5 bases from V and 3 bases from J; junction bases left unmatched: 4. Germline loops: CDR1 SEHNR, CDR2 FQNEAQ (reference sequence). The CDR3 DNA reads TGTGCCAGCAGCCGACAGGGTGGCTACGAGCAGTACTTC. The encoded protein is CASSRQGGYEQYF.

This clonotype came up many times. The V gene is TRBV5-1, the J gene TRBJ2-1; D is undetermined. The germline gives CDR1 SGHRS, CDR2 YFSETQ. The CDR3 spans 12 residues. V was clipped by 7 bases and J by 7 bases, with 12 bases between them. The CDR3 nucleotides read TGCGCCAGCCTGAGTGAGAGTAATGAGCAGTTCTTC. Amino acids: CASLSESNEQFF. Together with reference TRBV5-1 and TRBJ2-1, the CDR3 gives the full variable domain: KAGVTQTPRYLIKTRGQQVTLSCSPISGHRSVSWYQQTPGQGLQFLFEYFSETQRNKGNFPGRFSGRQFSNSRSEMNVSTLELGDSALYLCASLSESNEQFFGPGTRLTVL.

This chain uses TRBV20-1 with TRBJ2-7; tentatively, D is TRBD2 (7 bases). This CDR3 comprises 12 residues. Trimming shortened V by 0 bases and J by 6 bases, and 9 bases separated the two germline ends. Germline-derived CDR1 and CDR2 are DFQATT and SNEGSKA (reference sequence). The CDR3: CSARDAGAEQYF. As DNA, the CDR3 is TGCAGTGCTAGAGATGCGGGGGCCGAGCAGTACTTC.

V is TRBV5-1 and J is TRBJ2-7; TRBD2 is a possible D gene (5 bases). The length of the CDR3 is 14 residues. V was trimmed by 0 bases and J by 3 bases, leaving 10 bases between them. Germline V lookup: CDR1 SGHRS, CDR2 YFSETQ. The CDR3 region has the DNA TGCGCCAGCAGCTTGGTAAACGGGATCTACGAGCAGTACTTC. Protein sequence: CASSLVNGIYEQYF. The whole variable domain, remainder taken from reference TRBV5-1 and TRBJ2-7, is KAGVTQTPRYLIKTRGQQVTLSCSPISGHRSVSWYQQTPGQGLQFLFEYFSETQRNKGNFPGRFSGRQFSNSRSEMNVSTLELGDSALYLCASSLVNGIYEQYFGPGTRLTVT.